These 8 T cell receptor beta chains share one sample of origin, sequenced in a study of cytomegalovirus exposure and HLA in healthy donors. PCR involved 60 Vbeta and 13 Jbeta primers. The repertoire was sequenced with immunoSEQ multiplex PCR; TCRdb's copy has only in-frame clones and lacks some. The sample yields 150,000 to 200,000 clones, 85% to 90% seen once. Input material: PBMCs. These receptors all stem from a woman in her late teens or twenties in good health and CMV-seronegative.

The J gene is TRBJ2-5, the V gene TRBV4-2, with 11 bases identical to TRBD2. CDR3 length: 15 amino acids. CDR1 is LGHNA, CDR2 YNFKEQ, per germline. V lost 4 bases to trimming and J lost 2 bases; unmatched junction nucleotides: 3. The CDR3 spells CASSPGTSGQETQYF. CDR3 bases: TGTGCCAGCAGCCCCGGGACTAGCGGACAAGAGACCCAGTACTTC.

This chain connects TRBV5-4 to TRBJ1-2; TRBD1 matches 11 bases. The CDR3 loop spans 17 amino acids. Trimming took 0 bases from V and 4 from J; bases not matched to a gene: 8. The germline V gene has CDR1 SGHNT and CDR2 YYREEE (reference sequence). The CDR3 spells CASSLGPDRGRGYGYTF. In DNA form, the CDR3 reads TGTGCCAGCAGCTTGGGTCCGGACAGGGGGCGCGGCTATGGCTACACCTTC.

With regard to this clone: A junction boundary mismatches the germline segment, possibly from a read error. The CDR3 reads CASSYLAGSTNF. The DNA for the CDR3 is TGTGCCAGCAGTTACTTGGCGGGAAGCACGAACTTC. V is TRBV6-6 and J is TRBJ2-7; perhaps TRBD2 as D (6 bases). This CDR3 region has 12 residues. Germline CDR1 reads MNHNY; CDR2 reads SVGAGI (reference sequence).

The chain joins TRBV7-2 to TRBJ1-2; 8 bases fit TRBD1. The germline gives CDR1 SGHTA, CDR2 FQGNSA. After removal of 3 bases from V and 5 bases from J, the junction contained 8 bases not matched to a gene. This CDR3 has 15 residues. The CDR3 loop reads CASSLVRTGTYGYTF. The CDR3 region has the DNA TGTGCCAGCAGCTTGGTACGGACAGGGACTTATGGCTACACCTTC.

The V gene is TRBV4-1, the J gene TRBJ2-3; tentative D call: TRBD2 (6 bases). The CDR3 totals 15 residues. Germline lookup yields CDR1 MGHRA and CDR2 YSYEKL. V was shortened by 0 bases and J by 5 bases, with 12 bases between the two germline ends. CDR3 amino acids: CASSQEGGPVDTQYF. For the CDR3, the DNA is TGCGCCAGCAGCCAAGAAGGAGGGCCGGTAGATACGCAGTATTTT.

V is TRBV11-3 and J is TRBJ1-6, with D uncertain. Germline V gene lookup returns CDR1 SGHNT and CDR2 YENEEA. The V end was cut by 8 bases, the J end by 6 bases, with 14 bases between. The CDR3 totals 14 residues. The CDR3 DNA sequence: TGTGCCAGCGGGTTCCGACGGAGTAATTCACCCCTCCACTTT. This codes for CASGFRRSNSPLHF.

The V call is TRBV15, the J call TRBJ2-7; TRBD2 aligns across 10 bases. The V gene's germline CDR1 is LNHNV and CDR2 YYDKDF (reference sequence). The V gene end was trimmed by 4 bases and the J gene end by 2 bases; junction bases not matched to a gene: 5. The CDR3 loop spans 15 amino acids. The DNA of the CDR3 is TGTGCCACCAGCACCGTAGCGGGAGGCACCTACGAGCAGTACTTC. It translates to CATSTVAGGTYEQYF.

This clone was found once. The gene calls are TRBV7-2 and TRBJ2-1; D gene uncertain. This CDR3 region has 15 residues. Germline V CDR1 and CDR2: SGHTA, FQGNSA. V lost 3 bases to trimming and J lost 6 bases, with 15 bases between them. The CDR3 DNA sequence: TGTGCCAGCAGCTTCTTTTCTGCGGCCGGCAATGAGCAGTTCTTC. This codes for CASSFFSAAGNEQFF. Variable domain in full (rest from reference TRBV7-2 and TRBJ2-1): GAGVSQSPSNKVTEKGKDVELRCDPISGHTALYWYRQSLGQGLEFLIYFQGNSAPDKSGLPSDRFSAERTGGSVSTLTIQRTQQEDSAVYLCASSFFSAAGNEQFFGPGTRLTVL.